This TCR beta chain came from a study of naive and memory T cell subsets (dated by TCRdb to 2016 to 2017). For the wider study: The study applied an open-source, UMI-based TCR alpha and beta sequencing pipeline to sorted naive and memory peripheral blood T cell subsets. Complete agreement was observed between the functional CMV T cell responses and the IgG serology results. RNA was DNase-treated and reverse transcribed with TCR constant-region primers, mostly using SuperScript III. The investigation overall reported the following: The abundance of TCRs followed a power law with an exponent that differed between naive and memory subsets yet stayed consistent across the three individuals. After error correction, only a single occurrence was seen for over 95% of naive TCR sequences, so much steeper abundance distributions were produced than in memory subsets. Naive repertoires, especially CD8, contained a few larger clonotypes, possibly memory cells re-expressing CD45RA. Each clonotype was defined as a single alpha or beta chain sequence rather than as a paired alpha/beta receptor. RNA-based TCR counts may be affected by expression changes linked to T cell activation and differentiation. In both CD4 and CD8 cells, the Gini index increased while Shannon and inverse Simpson diversity decreased from naive through CM, EM and EMRA. The repertoire findings for the naive and memory subsets could not be validated against a ground truth, as none was available.

The CDR3 runs 14 amino acids, cysteine and phenylalanine included. Only the CDR3 DNA is retained, 42 bases long and in frame from the first base. Looking up the germline V gene (reference sequence) yields CDR1 SEHNR and CDR2 FQNEAQ. V ends up 5 bases short and J 2 bases short, with an unmatched junction base count of 5. Receptors were amplified or captured by UMI-ligation and nested PCR. The beta constant-region primer was an equimolar mix of two oligonucleotides covering both TRBC1 and TRBC2. Four rounds of PCR, combining the SP2 primer with nested alpha and beta constant-region primers, were used to amplify the ligated cDNA. T4 RNA ligase 1 ligated a single-stranded oligonucleotide carrying the SP2 primer and a 12-nucleotide UMI to the cDNA 3' end. Incubation of the ligation reaction lasted roughly 19-24 hours at 16 degrees C. PCR2 was usually performed as a SYBR Green qPCR and halted at a preset threshold so that over-amplification would not occur. Apart from the first purification, every purification step used Agencourt AMPure XP magnetic beads. Libraries were quantified by Qubit and checked on a TapeStation, where a main peak was expected near 650 bp. Pooled libraries were sequenced on an Illumina MiSeq with v2 2x251 paired-end kits, typically giving roughly 0.9-2.1 million reads per sample. Each sample was pooled at approximately 4.3 nM, and about 4.5-8% PhiX was included to help cluster recognition. As for the authors' bioinformatics: V and J genes were assigned to Demultiplexor-processed FASTQ reads by Decombinator through tag matching, with a single base-pair mismatch being allowed. By using UMIs, Collapsinator corrected both sequencing errors and the frequency errors caused by PCR heterogeneity. CDR3Translator translated TCRs and extracted CDR3s from the conserved cysteine to the FGXG phenylalanine, flagging non-productive sequences. Gini, Shannon entropy and inverse Simpson indices were computed after subsampling the repertoires to the same number of UMI-defined TCRs. Within the linear range, a power law was fitted to clonotype abundance distributions using maximum likelihood. On one naive CD8 sample, the pipeline and MIGEC gave similar UMI counts, unique TCR numbers and clonal distributions. One analysis removed from the naive repertoire any naive TCRs that were also found in any memory subset from the same donor. The repertoires were searched for about 7,300 CMV-associated CDR3 sequences that had been compiled from VDJdb and a published dataset. TCRdb trimmed public reads at Q25 via fastp, called clones via MiXCR and kept in-frame beta chains. One record per CDR3 amino acid sequence lists the most common genes and DNA. TCRdb, not the authors, supplied the V and J calls. The sample table shows some 83,000 distinct CDR3 sequences, and about 10% are seen once. 1.2% of the sample is held by the ten biggest clonotypes.

From the second PCR step onward, the TCR alpha chain libraries and the TCR beta chain libraries were amplified separately. CMV status of each donor was established by measuring IFNgamma production from CD4+ T cells after fresh PBMCs were stimulated overnight with CMV viral lysate. Using Miltenyi beads, CD4 T cells were first positively selected, and CD8 T cells were then positively selected from the CD4-negative fraction. After staining for CD3, CD4, CD8, CD45RA, CD27 and a live/dead dye, cells were sorted on a BD Aria II into four subsets based on CD45RA and CD27. Blood was obtained from three healthy volunteers, and the blood from each volunteer was fractionated into CD4 and CD8 T cells and subsequently into four differentiation subsets. Approximately 0.11 L of peripheral blood was drawn per donor, and PBMC were isolated by Ficoll-Paque PLUS density-gradient centrifugation. Sorted cells were lysed in RLT buffer, and RNA was extracted with a Qiagen RNeasy kit and stored at -80°C.

Regarding this clonotype: Its antigen is not yet known. Base qualities were left out, and no much larger clone turns up one base away.

This receptor was identified in a human donor in good health. Specimen: naive CD8+ T cells from blood. The cell subset or site label corresponds to: naive T cells, CD45RA high CD27+. The chain links TRBV7-9 with TRBJ2-7, with 8 bases matching TRBD1. The base sequence is TGTGCCAGCAGCGTTCGGGACAGGCCCTACGAGCAGTACTTC. Its amino acids are CASSVRDRPYEQYF.